This TCR beta chain was identified during a study of blood T cell repertoires in COVID-19. Repertoires were generated with immunoSEQ multiplex PCR, while TCRdb's copy carries only in-frame clones and drops some. The profile shows approximately 300,000 clones, nearly 90% of them singletons. From germline, CDR1 is MNHEY and CDR2 SMNVEV (reference sequence). The trim removed 7 bases at V and 5 bases at J, leaving 11 bases unmatched. This CDR3 is built from 15 residues. Input material: peripheral blood. The TCR sequence derives from a woman between 35 and 50 years old with COVID-19, enrolled during active disease. The J gene is TRBJ1-1, the V gene TRBV27; 9 nucleotides align to TRBD1. The CDR3 loop reads CASNQIDRGGTEAFF. DNA for the CDR3: TGTGCCAGCAATCAAATCGACAGGGGGGGGACTGAAGCTTTCTTT.